A single sample gave rise to the 22 T cell receptor beta chains below, sequenced in a study of T cell repertoires in cytomegalovirus infection. One entry per CDR3 protein, called by TCRdb with MiXCR from the reads. In the table there are 500,000 or so distinct CDR3 sequences, more than 15% of which are singletons. Sequencing was done on a sample of CD8+ T cells from PBMCs. Every receptor here comes from a human donor in good health (CMV status not recorded). Some clones in this sample may be carry-over from other donors' samples.

This clonotype was recorded a few times. The rearrangement joins TRBV19 to TRBJ1-6; D uncertain. With 3 bases removed from V and 7 bases from J, the gap between germline ends came to 13 bases. Germline CDR1 LNHDA, CDR2 SQIVND (reference sequence). There are 15 residues in the CDR3. The CDR3 region is CASSIRGGANSPLHF. The CDR3 DNA reads TGTGCCAGTAGTATTAGAGGCGGAGCAAATTCACCCCTCCACTTT. The variable domain in full, with the rest retrieved from reference TRBV19 and TRBJ1-6, is DGGITQSPKYLFRKEGQNVTLSCEQNLNHDAMYWYRQDPGQGLRLIYYSQIVNDFQKGDIAEGYSVSREKKESFPLTVTSAQKNPTAFYLCASSIRGGANSPLHFGNGTRLTVT.

This clonotype was seen ten or more times. This chain joins TRBV29-1 and TRBJ2-1; 8 nucleotides align to TRBD2. J lost 5 bases, V lost 4 bases, and 4 bases had no gene match. Germline V gene data show CDR1 as SQVTM and CDR2 as ANQGSEA. CDR3 size: 13 residues. The CDR3: CSVALAENNEQFF. The CDR3 DNA reads TGCAGCGTTGCACTAGCGGAGAACAATGAGCAGTTCTTC.

This clonotype was recorded at least ten times. This rearrangement joins TRBV5-4 to TRBJ2-7; TRBD1 matches at 7 bases. The J segment lost 5 bases and the V segment lost 4 bases, leaving 27 bases of the junction unmatched. The length of the CDR3 is 20 residues. Germline V CDR1 and CDR2: SGHNT, YYREEE (reference sequence). CDR3 region: CASSPTIDRVVPSALDEQYF. The CDR3 region has the DNA TGTGCCAGCAGCCCAACTATCGACAGGGTAGTCCCCTCGGCCTTGGACGAGCAGTACTTC.

This clonotype has a count of ten or more. The chain uses TRBV7-9 and TRBJ2-4, with D perhaps matching TRBD2 (6 bases). V was shortened by 2 bases and J by 6 bases, with 14 bases between the two germline ends. Germline assignment: CDR1 SEHNR and CDR2 FQNEAQ (reference sequence). This CDR3 is built from 15 residues. The CDR3 here is CASSLLEGGGNIQYF. Written as DNA, the CDR3 is TGTGCCAGCAGCTTACTCGAGGGAGGCGGAAACATTCAGTACTTC. Supplemented by reference TRBV7-9 and TRBJ2-4, the full variable domain reads DTGVSQNPRHKITKRGQNVTFRCDPISEHNRLYWYRQTLGQGPEFLTYFQNEAQLEKSRLLSDRFSAERPKGSFSTLEIQRTEQGDSAMYLCASSLLEGGGNIQYFGAGTRLSVL.

This clonotype appeared many times. The gene calls are TRBV12-3 or TRBV12-4 and TRBJ1-4; 7 positions match TRBD1. V was clipped by 5 bases and J by 8 bases; unmatched bases: 8. There are 14 residues in the CDR3. The CDR3 protein is CASSRTGVEEKLFF. The CDR3 DNA is TGTGCCAGCAGTCGTACAGGGGTAGAAGAAAAACTGTTTTTT.

This chain connects TRBV28 to TRBJ1-2, with 7 nucleotides matching TRBD1. The CDR3 runs 15 residues. Trimming at V came to 5 bases and at J to 4 bases, leaving 10 bases not matched to a gene. CDR1 is MDHEN, CDR2 SYDVKM, per germline. CDR3 loop: CASSTPEGASYGYTF. CDR3 DNA sequence: TGTGCCAGCAGTACCCCAGAGGGGGCTAGCTATGGCTACACCTTC.

V is TRBV12-3 or TRBV12-4 and J is TRBJ1-5; D gene uncertain. The CDR3 contains 13 residues. The ends were cut back, 5 bases at V and 8 bases at J, with 13 bases in the middle. CDR3 amino acids: CASSDNLIEPQHF. The CDR3 DNA reads TGTGCCAGCAGTGACAATCTTATCGAGCCCCAGCATTTT.

The rearrangement joins TRBV28 to TRBJ2-7; 11 positions agree with TRBD2. Germline V gene sequence: CDR1 MDHEN, CDR2 SYDVKM. V dropped 6 bases and J dropped 7; count of bases not matched to a gene: 11. The CDR3 runs to 15 residues. CDR3 loop: CASRWTSGSANEQYF. Written as DNA, the CDR3 is TGTGCCAGCAGGTGGACTAGCGGGTCCGCGAATGAGCAGTACTTC.

The chain is built from TRBV4-1 and TRBJ2-1; no definite D call. The germline CDR1 and CDR2 sequences are MGHRA and YSYEKL. The CDR3 is 15 amino acids. V lost 0 bases and J 0 bases, leaving 6 bases between the germline ends. DNA of the CDR3: TGCGCCAGCAGCCAAGAGTCGAGCTCCTACAATGAGCAGTTCTTC. Encoded protein: CASSQESSSYNEQFF.

This clonotype was seen a few times. The J gene is TRBJ2-1, the V gene TRBV6-1; TRBD1 is a possible D gene (6 bases). Trimming pared 6 bases from V and 7 bases from J, leaving 13 bases between. The CDR3 has 13 amino acids. The germline V gene encodes CDR1 MNHNS and CDR2 SASEGT. The CDR3 loop reads CASSRPRGNEQFF. In DNA, the CDR3 is TGTGCCAGCAGCCGACCCAGGGGTAATGAGCAGTTCTTC.

This clonotype was observed many times. This chain uses TRBV10-3 with TRBJ2-2; 8 bases agree with TRBD2. The CDR3 has 17 amino acids. Germline loops: CDR1 ENHRY, CDR2 SYGVKD. V was pared by 2 bases and J by 4 bases, with 9 bases of the junction left unmatched. CDR3 loop: CAISEEPAGDPTGELFF. In DNA form, the CDR3 reads TGTGCCATCAGTGAGGAGCCAGCGGGAGATCCCACCGGGGAGCTGTTTTTT.

There are many counts of this clonotype. The V call is TRBV7-9, the J call TRBJ2-7; D might be TRBD1 or TRBD2, each matching 5 bases. CDR1 is SEHNR and CDR2 is FQNEAQ in the germline V gene (reference sequence). CDR3 size: 17 residues. V was trimmed by 5 bases and J by 0 bases, leaving 20 bases between them. CDR3 sequence (DNA): TGTGCCAGCAGCCTTCCCCCCCGGGGCCAGAGCTCCTACGAGCAGTACTTC. Amino acid sequence: CASSLPPRGQSSYEQYF. Together with reference TRBV7-9 and TRBJ2-7, the CDR3 gives the full variable domain: DTGVSQNPRHKITKRGQNVTFRCDPISEHNRLYWYRQTLGQGPEFLTYFQNEAQLEKSRLLSDRFSAERPKGSFSTLEIQRTEQGDSAMYLCASSLPPRGQSSYEQYFGPGTRLTVT.

The V and J genes are TRBV29-1 and TRBJ2-7, with 11 bases lining up with TRBD2. The V gene end was trimmed by 6 bases and the J gene end by 6 bases; junction bases not matched to a gene: 7. Germline V lookup: CDR1 SQVTM, CDR2 ANQGSEA. CDR3 length: 13 residues. The CDR3 loop reads CSVLAGGPPEQYF. The DNA for the CDR3 is TGCAGCGTGTTAGCGGGAGGGCCGCCCGAGCAGTACTTC.

This clonotype occurred a few times. The V call is TRBV20-1, the J call TRBJ2-1, with 7 bases fitting TRBD2. Trimming removed 4 bases from V and 0 bases from J; junction bases left unmatched: 9. CDR1 and CDR2 (germline): DFQATT, SNEGSKA (reference sequence). CDR3 length: 16 residues. DNA of the CDR3: TGCAGTGCTATACCCTTGGGGGGGAGCTCCTACAATGAGCAGTTCTTC. Residues: CSAIPLGGSSYNEQFF.

This clonotype was recorded a few times. The J gene is TRBJ2-2, the V gene TRBV10-2; D call uncertain. CDR3 size: 15 residues. Germline V gene sequence: CDR1 WSHSY, CDR2 SAAADI. The V gene lost 1 base and the J gene lost 3 bases, with 9 bases spanning the gap. The CDR3 loop is CASSEWQPHTGELFF. DNA of the CDR3: TGCGCCAGCAGTGAGTGGCAGCCCCACACCGGGGAGCTGTTTTTT.

This clonotype occurred many times. The genes are TRBV19 and TRBJ1-1, with a weak D call TRBD1 (5 bases). Germline V gives CDR1 LNHDA, CDR2 SQIVND (reference sequence). The CDR3 is 13 residues long. The germline V and J ends were trimmed by 8 bases and 0 bases, with 10 bases remaining between them. The DNA of the CDR3 is TGTGCCAGTCTCGACAGCCTGAACACTGAAGCTTTCTTT. Residues: CASLDSLNTEAFF.

The V call is TRBV2, the J call TRBJ1-4; D gene ambiguous. In germline, CDR1 is SNHLY, CDR2 FYNNEI. The CDR3 covers 12 residues. V gave up 6 bases and J gave up 8 bases, with 10 bases separating them. The CDR3 reads CASRTSGEKLFF. CDR3 DNA sequence: TGTGCCAGCAGGACATCGGGGGAAAAACTGTTTTTT.

As concerns this clonotype: A much bigger clone sits one base away, suggesting this may be a read error. The chain combines TRBV7-9 with TRBJ2-1; D is uncertain. Germline assignment: CDR1 SEHNR and CDR2 FQNEAQ (reference sequence). V was trimmed by 0 bases and J by 15 bases, leaving 18 bases between them. This CDR3 spans 14 amino acids. The CDR3 reads CASSLASSGFGAFF. In DNA, the CDR3 is TGTGCCAGCAGCTTAGCTAGCAGTGGTTTTGGCGCGTTCTTC.

A few counts support this clonotype. The V and J genes are TRBV30 and TRBJ2-3; D call uncertain. V lost 2 bases and J lost 3, with 12 bases in between. Looked up from germline, CDR1 is GTSNPN and CDR2 is SVGIG (reference sequence). The CDR3 covers 14 residues. CDR3: CAWSIVRRTDTQYF. CDR3 nucleotides: TGTGCCTGGAGTATCGTTAGGAGAACAGATACGCAGTATTTT. Filled out from reference TRBV30 and TRBJ2-3, the complete variable domain reads SQTIHQWPATLVQPVGSPLSLECTVEGTSNPNLYWYRQAAGRGLQLLFYSVGIGQISSEVPQNLSASRPQDRQFILSSKKLLLSDSGFYLCAWSIVRRTDTQYFGPGTRLTVL.

The sample holds many counts of this clonotype. This chain joins TRBV19 and TRBJ1-2; a possible D gene is TRBD1 (5 bases). CDR1 is LNHDA and CDR2 is SQIVND in the germline V gene (reference sequence). The CDR3 spans 13 residues. With 3 bases removed from V and 6 bases from J, the gap between germline ends came to 11 bases. CDR3: CASSIGREDGYTF. CDR3 nucleotide sequence: TGTGCCAGTAGTATCGGCAGGGAGGATGGCTACACCTTC.

In this sample, this clonotype turned up a few times. V and J are TRBV19 and TRBJ1-5; D not resolved. CDR1 is LNHDA and CDR2 is SQIVND in the germline V gene (reference sequence). V lost 5 bases to trimming and J lost 7 bases, with 9 bases between them. CDR3 length: 12 amino acids. The CDR3 sequence is CASSLLRQPQHF. CDR3 nucleotides: TGTGCCAGTAGTCTGCTCCGCCAGCCCCAGCATTTT.

This clonotype was picked up a small number of times. V usage is TRBV29-1 and J usage is TRBJ2-2; TRBD1 or TRBD2 may be the D gene (5 bases each). Trimming stripped 7 bases from V and 2 bases from J, with 11 bases between. The CDR3 runs to 13 residues. The germline gives CDR1 SQVTM, CDR2 ANQGSEA. DNA for the CDR3: TGCAGCGGCATAGGGACCAACACCGGGGAGCTGTTTTTT. Protein: CSGIGTNTGELFF.